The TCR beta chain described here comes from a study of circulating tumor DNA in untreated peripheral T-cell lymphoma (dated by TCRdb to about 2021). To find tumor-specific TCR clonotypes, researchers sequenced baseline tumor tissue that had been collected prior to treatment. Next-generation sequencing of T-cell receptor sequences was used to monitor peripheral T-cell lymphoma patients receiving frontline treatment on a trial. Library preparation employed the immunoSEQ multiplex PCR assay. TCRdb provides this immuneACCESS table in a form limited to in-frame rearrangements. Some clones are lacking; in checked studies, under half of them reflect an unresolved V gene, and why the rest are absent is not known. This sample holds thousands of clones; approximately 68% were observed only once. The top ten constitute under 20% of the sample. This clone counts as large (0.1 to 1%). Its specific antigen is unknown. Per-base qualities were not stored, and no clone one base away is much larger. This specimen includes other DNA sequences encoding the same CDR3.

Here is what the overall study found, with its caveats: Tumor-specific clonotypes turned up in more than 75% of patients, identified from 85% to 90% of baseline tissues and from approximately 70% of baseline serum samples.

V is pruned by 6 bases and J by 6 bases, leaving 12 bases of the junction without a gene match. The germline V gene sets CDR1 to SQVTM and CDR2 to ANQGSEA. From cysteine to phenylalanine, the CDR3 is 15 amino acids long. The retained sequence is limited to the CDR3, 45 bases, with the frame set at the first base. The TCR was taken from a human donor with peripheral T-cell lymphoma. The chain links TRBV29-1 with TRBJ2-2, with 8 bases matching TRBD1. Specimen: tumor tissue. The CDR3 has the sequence CSVHTGAGGAGELFF. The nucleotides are TGCAGCGTCCACACTGGGGCAGGGGGCGCCGGGGAGCTGTTTTTT.